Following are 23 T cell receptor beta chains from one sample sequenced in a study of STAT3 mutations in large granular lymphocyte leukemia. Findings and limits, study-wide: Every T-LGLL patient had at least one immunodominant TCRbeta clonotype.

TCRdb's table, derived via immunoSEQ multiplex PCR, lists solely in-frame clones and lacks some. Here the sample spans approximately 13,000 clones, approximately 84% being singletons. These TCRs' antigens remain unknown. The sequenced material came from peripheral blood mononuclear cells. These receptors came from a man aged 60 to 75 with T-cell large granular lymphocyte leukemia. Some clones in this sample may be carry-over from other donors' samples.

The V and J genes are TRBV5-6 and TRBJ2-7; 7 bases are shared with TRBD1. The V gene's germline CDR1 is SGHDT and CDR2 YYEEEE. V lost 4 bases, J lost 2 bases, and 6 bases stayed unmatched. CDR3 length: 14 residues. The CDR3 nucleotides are TGTGCCAGCAGCCGACTGGACAGGCCCTACGAGCAGTACTTC. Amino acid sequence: CASSRLDRPYEQYF. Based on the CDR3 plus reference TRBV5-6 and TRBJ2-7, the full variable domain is DAGVTQSPTHLIKTRGQQVTLRCSPKSGHDTVSWYQQALGQGPQFIFQYYEEEERQRGNFPDRFSGHQFPNYSSELNVNALLLGDSALYLCASSRLDRPYEQYFGPGTRLTVT.

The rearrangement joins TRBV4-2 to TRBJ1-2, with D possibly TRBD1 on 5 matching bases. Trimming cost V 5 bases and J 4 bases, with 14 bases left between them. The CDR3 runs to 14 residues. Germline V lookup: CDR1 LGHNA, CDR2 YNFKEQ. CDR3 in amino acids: CASSMSEGLYGYTF. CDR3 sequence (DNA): TGTGCCAGCAGCATGTCGGAGGGACTCTATGGCTACACCTTC.

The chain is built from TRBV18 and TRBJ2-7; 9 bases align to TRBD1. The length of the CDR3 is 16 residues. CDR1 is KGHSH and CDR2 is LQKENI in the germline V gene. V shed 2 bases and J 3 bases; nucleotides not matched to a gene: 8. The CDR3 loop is CASSPTGQGLSYEQYF. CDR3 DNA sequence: TGTGCCAGCTCACCAACGGGACAGGGACTCAGCTACGAGCAGTACTTC. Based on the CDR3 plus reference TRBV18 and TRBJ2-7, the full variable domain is NAGVMQNPRHLVRRRGQEARLRCSPMKGHSHVYWYRQLPEEGLKFMVYLQKENIIDESGMPKERFSAEFPKEGPSILRIQQVVRGDSAAYFCASSPTGQGLSYEQYFGPGTRLTVT.

The CDR3 coding sequence is TGCAGCGCCTCGACAGGGGGCTCCGGGGAGCTGTTTTTT. It is translated as CSASTGGSGELFF. The V and J genes are TRBV29-1 and TRBJ2-2; 10 bases are a match to TRBD1. Germline V gives CDR1 SQVTM, CDR2 ANQGSEA. The CDR3 runs 13 residues. Trimming took 7 bases from V and 6 from J; bases not matched to a gene: 5.

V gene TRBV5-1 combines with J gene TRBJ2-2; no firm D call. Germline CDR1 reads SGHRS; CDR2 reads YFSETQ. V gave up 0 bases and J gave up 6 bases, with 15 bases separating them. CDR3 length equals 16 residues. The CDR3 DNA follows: TGCGCCAGCAGCTTGGTTCGAGGCCCTAAGCCCGGGGAGCTGTTTTTT. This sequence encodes CASSLVRGPKPGELFF.

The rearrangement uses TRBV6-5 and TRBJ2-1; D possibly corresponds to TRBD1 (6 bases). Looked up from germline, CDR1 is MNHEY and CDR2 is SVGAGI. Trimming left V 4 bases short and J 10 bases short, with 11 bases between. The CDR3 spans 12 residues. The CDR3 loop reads CASSSWTEEQFF. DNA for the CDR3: TGTGCCAGCAGTTCGTGGACAGAGGAGCAGTTCTTC.

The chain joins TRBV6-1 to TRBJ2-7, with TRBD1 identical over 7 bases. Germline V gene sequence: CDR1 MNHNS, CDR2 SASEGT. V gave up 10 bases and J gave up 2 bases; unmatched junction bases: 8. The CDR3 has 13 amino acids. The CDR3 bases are TGTGCCACCGGCGACAGGGCTCCCTACGAGCAGTACTTC. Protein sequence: CATGDRAPYEQYF.

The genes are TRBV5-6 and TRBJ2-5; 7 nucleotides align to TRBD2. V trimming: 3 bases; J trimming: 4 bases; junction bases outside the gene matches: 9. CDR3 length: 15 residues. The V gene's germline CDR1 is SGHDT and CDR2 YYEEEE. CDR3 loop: CASSSGSGVGETQYF. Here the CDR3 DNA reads TGTGCCAGCAGCTCAGGAAGCGGGGTGGGAGAGACCCAGTACTTC.

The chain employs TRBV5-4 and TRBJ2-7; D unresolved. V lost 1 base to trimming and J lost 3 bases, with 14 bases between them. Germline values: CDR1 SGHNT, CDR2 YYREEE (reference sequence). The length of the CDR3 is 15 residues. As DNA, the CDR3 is TGTGCCAGCAGCTTGAAGGCGACCTCACTCTACGAGCAGTACTTC. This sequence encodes CASSLKATSLYEQYF. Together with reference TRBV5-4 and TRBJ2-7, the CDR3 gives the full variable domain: ETGVTQSPTHLIKTRGQQVTLRCSSQSGHNTVSWYQQALGQGPQFIFQYYREEENGRGNFPPRFSGLQFPNYSSELNVNALELDDSALYLCASSLKATSLYEQYFGPGTRLTVT.

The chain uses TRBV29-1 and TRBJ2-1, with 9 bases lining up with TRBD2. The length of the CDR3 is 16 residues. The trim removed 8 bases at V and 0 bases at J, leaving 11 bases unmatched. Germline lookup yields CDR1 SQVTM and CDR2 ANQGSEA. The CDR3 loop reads CSTGTSNSPSYNEQFF. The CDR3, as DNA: TGCAGCACCGGGACTAGCAACAGCCCCTCCTACAATGAGCAGTTCTTC.

The chain's CDR3 is CSVVSLADPLSTDTQYF. The CDR3 nucleotides read TGCAGCGTTGTAAGTCTAGCGGACCCACTTAGCACAGATACGCAGTATTTT. The chain combines TRBV29-1 with TRBJ2-3; TRBD2 agrees at 7 bases. Trimming cost V 4 bases and J 0 bases; bases outside gene matches: 13. Germline V gene lookup returns CDR1 SQVTM and CDR2 ANQGSEA. The CDR3 sequence is 17 residues long.

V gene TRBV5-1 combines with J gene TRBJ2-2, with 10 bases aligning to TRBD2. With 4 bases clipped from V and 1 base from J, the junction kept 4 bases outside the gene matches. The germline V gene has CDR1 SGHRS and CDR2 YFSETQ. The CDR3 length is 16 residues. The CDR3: CASSLLAGGNTGELFF. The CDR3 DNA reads TGCGCCAGCAGCCTTTTAGCGGGAGGGAACACCGGGGAGCTGTTTTTT.

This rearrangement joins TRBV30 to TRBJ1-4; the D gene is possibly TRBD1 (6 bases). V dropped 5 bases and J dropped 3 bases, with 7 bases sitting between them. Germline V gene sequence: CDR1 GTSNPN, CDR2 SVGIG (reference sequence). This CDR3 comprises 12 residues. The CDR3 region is CAWGQSNEKLFF. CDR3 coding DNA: TGTGCCTGGGGACAGTCTAATGAAAAACTGTTTTTT.

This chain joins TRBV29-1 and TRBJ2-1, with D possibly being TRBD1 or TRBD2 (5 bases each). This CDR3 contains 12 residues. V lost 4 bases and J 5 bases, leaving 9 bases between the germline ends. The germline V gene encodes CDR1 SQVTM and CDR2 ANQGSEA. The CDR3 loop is CSVGLGHNEQFF. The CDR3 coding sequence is TGCAGCGTTGGACTGGGACACAATGAGCAGTTCTTC.

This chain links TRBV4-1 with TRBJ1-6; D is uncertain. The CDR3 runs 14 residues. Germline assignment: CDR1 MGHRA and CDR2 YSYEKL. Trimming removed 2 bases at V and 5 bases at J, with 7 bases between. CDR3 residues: CASSQSGDNSPLHF. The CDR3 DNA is TGCGCCAGCAGCCAATCCGGGGATAATTCACCCCTCCACTTT.

The CDR3 nucleotides are TGTGCCAGCAGTGGCACAGGGCTGAATTCACCCCTCCACTTT. Encoded protein: CASSGTGLNSPLHF. The chain couples TRBV6-1 to TRBJ1-6; the D gene is possibly TRBD1 (6 bases). V lost 4 bases and J 7 bases, leaving 11 bases between the germline ends. The CDR3 runs 14 residues. Per the germline V gene, CDR1 is MNHNS and CDR2 is SASEGT.

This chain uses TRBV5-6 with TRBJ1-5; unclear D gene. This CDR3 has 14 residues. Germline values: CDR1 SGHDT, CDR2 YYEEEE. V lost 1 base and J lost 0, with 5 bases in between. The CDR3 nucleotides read TGTGCCAGCAGCTTGCGTGTTAGCAATCAGCCCCAGCATTTT. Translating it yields CASSLRVSNQPQHF.

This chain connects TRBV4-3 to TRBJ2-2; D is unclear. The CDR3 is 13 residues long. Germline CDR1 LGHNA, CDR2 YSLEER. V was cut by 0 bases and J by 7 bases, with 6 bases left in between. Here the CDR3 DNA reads TGCGCCAGCAGCCAAGAAACGGGCGGGGAGCTGTTTTTT. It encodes CASSQETGGELFF.

This CDR3 is CASSVAQGNSPLHF. The CDR3 DNA is TGTGCCAGCAGCGTAGCACAGGGTAATTCACCCCTCCACTTT. V is TRBV9 and J is TRBJ1-6; the D gene is possibly TRBD1 (6 bases). The ends were cut back, 0 bases at V and 6 bases at J, with 7 bases in the middle. CDR3 length: 14 residues. CDR1 and CDR2 from the germline V gene are SGDLS and YYNGEE.

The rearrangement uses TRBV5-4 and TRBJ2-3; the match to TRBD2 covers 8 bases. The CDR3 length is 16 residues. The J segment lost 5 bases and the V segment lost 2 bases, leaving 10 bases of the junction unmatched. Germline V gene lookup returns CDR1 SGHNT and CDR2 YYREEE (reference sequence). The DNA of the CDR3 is TGTGCCAGCAGCTTTGACGGGAGGGCCGGGAAAGATACGCAGTATTTT. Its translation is CASSFDGRAGKDTQYF.

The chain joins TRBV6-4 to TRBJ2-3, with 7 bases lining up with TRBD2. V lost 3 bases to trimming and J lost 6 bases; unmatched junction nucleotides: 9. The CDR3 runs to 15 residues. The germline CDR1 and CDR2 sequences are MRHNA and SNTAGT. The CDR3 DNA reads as TGTGCCAGCAGTGAAGGGGCTAGCGGATTGGATACGCAGTATTTT. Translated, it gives CASSEGASGLDTQYF.

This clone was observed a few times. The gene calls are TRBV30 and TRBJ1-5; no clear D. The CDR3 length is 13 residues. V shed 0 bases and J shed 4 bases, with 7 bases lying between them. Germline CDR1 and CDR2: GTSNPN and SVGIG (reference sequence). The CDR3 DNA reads TGTGCCTGGAGTGTACTTTTAAATCAGCCCCAGCATTTT. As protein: CAWSVLLNQPQHF.

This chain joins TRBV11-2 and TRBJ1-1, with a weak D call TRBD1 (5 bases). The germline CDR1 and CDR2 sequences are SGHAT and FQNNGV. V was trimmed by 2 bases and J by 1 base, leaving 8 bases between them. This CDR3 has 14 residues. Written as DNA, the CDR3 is TGTGCCAGCAGCTTAACGGACAAGAACACTGAAGCTTTCTTT. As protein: CASSLTDKNTEAFF.